These 22 T cell receptor beta chains came from one sample sequenced in a study of regulatory T cells in long-lasting Graves disease. Specified time point: newly diagnosed GD, antithyroid drugs for less than 3 months. PBMC RNA was the source of the TCR library. Arm-PCR of CDR3 regions and iRepertoire HTBI primers were used to build TCR beta libraries. TCRdb fed the multiplex PCR reads into MiXCR, producing one record per CDR3 protein. The sample records 350,000 to 500,000 distinct CDR3 sequences, about 14% being singletons. The same specimen was also included in a second study, on T cells in Graves' hyperthyroidism and ophthalmopathy.

The source material was peripheral blood mononuclear cells (PBMCs), sampled at new diagnosis, from a patient treated with antithyroid drugs. The source is a woman aged 45-60 years with Graves disease.

This clonotype was counted a few times. The rearrangement links TRBV10-3 to TRBJ2-3; 8 bases map to TRBD1. Looked up from germline, CDR1 is ENHRY and CDR2 is SYGVKD. V was clipped by 4 bases and J by 2 bases; unmatched bases: 5. This CDR3 is built from 15 residues. The CDR3 DNA is TGTGCCATCAGTGGTGGGACAGGACACACAGATACGCAGTATTTT. Translated, it gives CAISGGTGHTDTQYF.

This chain joins TRBV9 and TRBJ1-2; possible D gene TRBD1, 6 bases. From germline, CDR1 is SGDLS and CDR2 YYNGEE. Trimming removed 0 bases from V and 7 bases from J, with 10 bases in between. This CDR3 has 13 amino acids. The CDR3 loop reads CASSVEAGAGYTF. CDR3 in DNA: TGTGCCAGCAGCGTAGAGGCAGGGGCTGGCTACACCTTC.

The chain links TRBV7-9 to TRBJ2-6; 8 bases agree with TRBD1. The ends lost 8 bases at V and 0 bases at J; junction bases unmatched: 6. This CDR3 has 16 residues. Germline CDR1 SEHNR, CDR2 FQNEAQ (reference sequence). The CDR3, as DNA: TGTGCCAGCGAAAAGACAGGGGCCTCTGGGGCCAACGTCCTGACTTTC. Translating gives CASEKTGASGANVLTF. Full variable domain (outside the CDR3, taken from reference TRBV7-9 and TRBJ2-6): DTGVSQNPRHKITKRGQNVTFRCDPISEHNRLYWYRQTLGQGPEFLTYFQNEAQLEKSRLLSDRFSAERPKGSFSTLEIQRTEQGDSAMYLCASEKTGASGANVLTFGAGSRLTVL.

This clonotype was observed a handful of times. This chain links TRBV9 with TRBJ2-3, with 7 nucleotides matching TRBD2. Germline V gene sequence: CDR1 SGDLS, CDR2 YYNGEE. Trimming took 0 bases from V and 1 from J; bases not matched to a gene: 5. This CDR3 region has 16 residues. CDR3 sequence reads: CASSVAAGVGTDTQYF. CDR3 in DNA: TGTGCCAGCAGCGTAGCTGCGGGAGTCGGCACAGATACGCAGTATTTT.

In its sample, this clonotype was seen many times. V and J are TRBV12-3 or TRBV12-4 and TRBJ1-1; D may be TRBD1 (6 bases). The CDR3 has 14 residues. V gave up 6 bases and J gave up 4 bases, with 15 bases separating them. As DNA, the CDR3 is TGTGCCAGCAGCATCAGGGGCGGAGGCACTGAAGCTTTCTTT. Translation: CASSIRGGGTEAFF.

On this clonotype: The CDR3 carries no conserved terminal phenylalanine or tryptophan, so it likely arises from a read error. The DNA is left out, because the CDR3 cannot be placed on it with certainty; the CDR3 is given as TCRdb lists it. The CDR3 reads CATIHQTNHL. This chain uses TRBV27 with TRBJ2-5. Germline V lookup: CDR1 MNHEY, CDR2 SMNVEV (reference sequence). The CDR3 comprises 10 residues, both ends counted.

This CDR3 reads CASSQDPSRNEQYF. The DNA of the CDR3 is TGTGCCAGCAGCCAAGATCCGAGCAGGAACGAGCAGTACTTC. The chain employs TRBV3-1 and TRBJ2-7; no definite D call. The CDR3 is 14 amino acids. V lost 0 bases and J lost 5, with 11 bases in between. Germline-derived CDR1 and CDR2 are LGHDT and YNNKEL (reference sequence).

In its sample, this clonotype was seen many times. In DNA, the CDR3 is TGTGCCAGCAGGGCCAATCAGCCCCAGCATTTT. This codes for CASRANQPQHF. The V and J genes are TRBV28 and TRBJ1-5; D not certain. V was clipped by 6 bases and J by 3 bases, with 3 bases between them. Per germline, CDR1 MDHEN and CDR2 SYDVKM. The CDR3 has 11 residues.

V gene TRBV20-1 combines with J gene TRBJ1-3; D is perhaps TRBD1 (5 bases). This CDR3 has 15 amino acids. Germline CDR1 reads DFQATT; CDR2 reads SNEGSKA (reference sequence). The V end lost 4 bases, the J end lost 0 bases, and 13 bases lay between the germline ends. CDR3 region: CSATGGSDSGNTIYF. The CDR3 DNA reads as TGCAGTGCTACCGGGGGGTCAGACTCTGGAAACACCATATATTTT.

The CDR3 is CATSASRGGDGYGYTF. As DNA, the CDR3 is TGTGCCACCAGCGCCTCCCGAGGGGGCGACGGATATGGCTACACCTTC. This chain links TRBV15 with TRBJ1-2; TRBD1 aligns across 7 bases. Germline CDR1 is LNHNV and CDR2 is YYDKDF (reference sequence). The CDR3 contains 16 residues. Unmatched junction bases numbered 14, after V lost 5 bases and J lost 5 bases.

This clonotype was recorded many times. The CDR3: CSASRGLADNEQFF. As DNA, the CDR3 is TGCAGTGCTAGTCGGGGACTAGCGGACAATGAGCAGTTCTTC. V usage is TRBV20-1 and J usage is TRBJ2-1; 11 bases match TRBD2. J gave up 5 bases and V 3 bases, and 3 bases lay outside the gene matches. The CDR3 loop spans 14 amino acids. Looked up from germline, CDR1 is DFQATT and CDR2 is SNEGSKA (reference sequence).

Ten or more counts support this clonotype. The chain links TRBV12-3 or TRBV12-4 to TRBJ1-1; D remains ambiguous. The CDR3 extends over 14 amino acids. V lost 1 base to trimming and J lost 3 bases, with 9 bases between them. Here the CDR3 DNA reads TGTGCCAGCAGTTTAGGACCGCCAGACACTGAAGCTTTCTTT. Amino acid sequence: CASSLGPPDTEAFF.

This clonotype was observed many times. V usage is TRBV7-8 and J usage is TRBJ2-5; the match to TRBD2 covers 14 bases. The germline V gene has CDR1 SGHVS and CDR2 FQNEAQ. The CDR3 has 17 amino acids. V lost 4 bases to trimming and J lost 5 bases; unmatched junction nucleotides: 9. The CDR3 region has the DNA TGTGCCAGCAGCTCGCCCCGACTAGCGGGAGGGTTGGAGACCCAGTACTTC. This gives the protein CASSSPRLAGGLETQYF.

The chain links TRBV9 to TRBJ2-6; 7 bases fit TRBD1. V lost 0 bases, J lost 2 bases, and 2 bases stayed unmatched. The CDR3 sequence is 16 residues long. In germline, CDR1 is SGDLS, CDR2 YYNGEE. In DNA form, the CDR3 reads TGTGCCAGCAGCGTAGCTACAGGGGCTGGGGCCAACGTCCTGACTTTC. This codes for CASSVATGAGANVLTF.

This clonotype was counted many times. The chain combines TRBV2 with TRBJ2-7; 9 positions agree with TRBD1. This CDR3 has 13 residues. The germline gives CDR1 SNHLY, CDR2 FYNNEI. V trimming: 5 bases; J trimming: 5 bases; junction bases outside the gene matches: 4. The CDR3 DNA reads TGTGCCAGCAGTTATGACAGGGGGGACGAGCAGTACTTC. Translated, it gives CASSYDRGDEQYF.

The rearrangement joins TRBV5-1 to TRBJ1-2, with D perhaps TRBD1 (6 bases). V lost 1 base to trimming and J lost 6 bases, with 16 bases between them. CDR1 and CDR2 (germline): SGHRS, YFSETQ. This CDR3 is built from 15 residues. The CDR3 region is CASSLKSGTTDGYTF. The CDR3 DNA reads as TGCGCCAGCAGCTTGAAGTCCGGGACAACCGATGGCTACACCTTC. Complete variable domain (other parts from reference TRBV5-1 and TRBJ1-2): KAGVTQTPRYLIKTRGQQVTLSCSPISGHRSVSWYQQTPGQGLQFLFEYFSETQRNKGNFPGRFSGRQFSNSRSEMNVSTLELGDSALYLCASSLKSGTTDGYTFGSGTRLTVV.

V gene TRBV19 combines with J gene TRBJ2-5; 7 bases agree with TRBD2. With 6 bases clipped from V and 0 bases from J, the junction kept 4 bases outside the gene matches. Germline CDR1 LNHDA, CDR2 SQIVND (reference sequence). The CDR3 loop spans 14 amino acids. The CDR3 DNA is TGTGCCAGTAGGGACCTAGCGGACCAAGAGACCCAGTACTTC. It translates to CASRDLADQETQYF.

This clonotype was picked up many times. The chain joins TRBV9 to TRBJ2-7; TRBD1 matches at 9 bases. CDR1 and CDR2 (germline): SGDLS, YYNGEE. The CDR3 has 15 residues. The V gene end was trimmed by 3 bases and the J gene end by 1 base; junction bases not matched to a gene: 5. The CDR3 region has the DNA TGTGCCAGCAGCGGAGGACAGGGGATTTCCTACGAGCAGTACTTC. As protein: CASSGGQGISYEQYF.

This clonotype appeared a few times. The rearrangement joins TRBV5-5 to TRBJ1-1; 7 bases map to TRBD1. Trimming at V came to 2 bases and at J to 6 bases, leaving 1 base not matched to a gene. The CDR3 is 12 amino acids. Germline V CDR1 and CDR2: SGHKS, YYEKEE (reference sequence). DNA of the CDR3: TGTGCCAGCAGCTTTAGGGGGCCTGAAGCTTTCTTT. This gives the protein CASSFRGPEAFF.

This clonotype was counted many times. The chain joins TRBV12-3 or TRBV12-4 to TRBJ1-1, with 7 bases matching TRBD1. The ends lost 6 bases at V and 0 bases at J; junction bases unmatched: 10. CDR3 length equals 16 residues. The CDR3 reads CASRTDRDLMNTEAFF. The DNA for the CDR3 is TGTGCCAGCAGGACTGACAGGGACCTCATGAACACTGAAGCTTTCTTT.

This clonotype was picked up a small number of times. V and J are TRBV5-5 and TRBJ2-7; 8 bases agree with TRBD1. The V and J ends lost 4 bases and 3 bases, in that order; junction bases with no gene match: 15. The V gene's germline CDR1 is SGHKS and CDR2 YYEKEE (reference sequence). There are 17 residues in the CDR3. This CDR3 is CASSTQRTGPRVYEQYF. CDR3 nucleotide sequence: TGTGCCAGCAGCACGCAAAGGACAGGGCCCAGGGTCTACGAGCAGTACTTC.

This clonotype turned up a few times. V and J are TRBV5-1 and TRBJ2-4; 8 nucleotides align to TRBD1. CDR3 length equals 14 residues. The germline CDR1 and CDR2 sequences are SGHRS and YFSETQ. V gave up 4 bases and J gave up 6 bases; unmatched junction bases: 6. CDR3 region: CASSQGQVINIQYF. The CDR3 DNA reads TGCGCCAGCAGCCAGGGACAGGTCATAAACATTCAGTACTTC.